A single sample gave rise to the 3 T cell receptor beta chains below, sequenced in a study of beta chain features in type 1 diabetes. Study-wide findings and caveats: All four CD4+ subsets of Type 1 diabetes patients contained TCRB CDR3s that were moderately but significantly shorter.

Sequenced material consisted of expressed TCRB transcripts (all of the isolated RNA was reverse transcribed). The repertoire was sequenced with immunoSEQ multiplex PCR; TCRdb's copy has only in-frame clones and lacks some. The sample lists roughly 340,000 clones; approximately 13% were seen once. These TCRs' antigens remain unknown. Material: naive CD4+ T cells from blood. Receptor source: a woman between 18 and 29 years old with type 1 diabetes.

CDR3 in amino acids: CASSVRDRGDTEAFF. In DNA form, the CDR3 reads TGTGCCAGCAGCGTGCGAGACAGGGGTGACACTGAAGCTTTCTTT. The chain links TRBV9 to TRBJ1-1; TRBD1 matches 8 bases. Germline CDR1 and CDR2: SGDLS and YYNGEE. This CDR3 is built from 15 residues. Germline trimming cut 2 bases from V and 3 bases from J; bases unmatched to any gene: 6.

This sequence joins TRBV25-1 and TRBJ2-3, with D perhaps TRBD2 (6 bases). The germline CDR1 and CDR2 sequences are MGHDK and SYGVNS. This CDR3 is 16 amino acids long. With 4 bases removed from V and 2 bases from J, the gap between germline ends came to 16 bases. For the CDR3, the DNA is TGTGCCAGCAGTGCGAACCGGGACTCGTTCACAGATACGCAGTATTTT. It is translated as CASSANRDSFTDTQYF.

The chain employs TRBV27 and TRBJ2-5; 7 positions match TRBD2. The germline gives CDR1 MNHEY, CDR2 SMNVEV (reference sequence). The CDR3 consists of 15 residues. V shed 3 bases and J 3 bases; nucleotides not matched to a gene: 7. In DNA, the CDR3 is TGTGCCAGCAGTTTGGGGGGGAGGCGGGAAGAGACCCAGTACTTC. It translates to CASSLGGRREETQYF.